A single sample is the source of the 7 T cell receptor beta chains below, sequenced in a study of T cells in localized non-small cell lung cancer (dated by TCRdb to 2019 to 2021). The method was the immunoSEQ multiplex PCR assay. TCRdb's version of the immuneACCESS table is confined to in-frame rearrangements and falls short of the full clone set. An unresolved V gene accounts for under half of the shortfall where checked; the remainder is of unknown origin. The sample yields 70,000 to 75,000 clones; 70% to 85% were counted once. Under 1.5% of the sample comes from the top ten. The specimen comprised peripheral blood, sampled before any cancer treatment. The origin of the receptors is a female donor of 60 years or more with stage I lung adenocarcinoma.

The gene calls are TRBV4-1 and TRBJ1-5; D unclear. The germline V gene encodes CDR1 MGHRA and CDR2 YSYEKL. V was clipped by 4 bases and J by 0 bases, with 19 bases between them. The CDR3 totals 18 residues. This chain's CDR3 is CASSPDAGNSYSNQPQHF. The DNA of the CDR3 is TGCGCCAGCAGCCCAGATGCGGGGAATTCGTATAGCAATCAGCCCCAGCATTTT.

V gene TRBV5-1 combines with J gene TRBJ2-2; D possibly matches TRBD1 or TRBD2 (5 bases each). The germline CDR1 and CDR2 sequences are SGHRS and YFSETQ. Trimming pared 4 bases from V and 1 base from J, leaving 11 bases between. The CDR3 is 15 residues long. CDR3 residues: CASSIRDRNTGELFF. DNA for the CDR3: TGCGCCAGCAGCATCCGGGACCGGAACACCGGGGAGCTGTTTTTT.

The rearrangement uses TRBV29-1 and TRBJ1-2, with D possibly TRBD1 on 5 matching bases. The length of the CDR3 is 13 residues. The V end was cut by 6 bases, the J end by 0 bases, with 11 bases between. Germline V gene sequence: CDR1 SQVTM, CDR2 ANQGSEA. In DNA, the CDR3 is TGCAGCGTGGGGGAAGCAGCTAACTATGGCTACACCTTC. It encodes CSVGEAANYGYTF. Full variable domain (rest looked up from reference TRBV29-1 and TRBJ1-2): SAVISQKPSRDICQRGTSLTIQCQVDSQVTMMFWYRQQPGQSLTLIATANQGSEATYESGFVIDKFPISRPNLTFSTLTVSNMSPEDSSIYLCSVGEAANYGYTFGSGTRLTVV.

The J gene is TRBJ1-3, the V gene TRBV2; TRBD1 aligns across 8 bases. CDR1 is SNHLY and CDR2 is FYNNEI in the germline V gene. Trimming cost V 9 bases and J 0 bases; bases outside gene matches: 10. The CDR3 has 16 residues. The CDR3 region is CASSYQGARSGNTIYF. The CDR3 DNA follows: TGTGCCAGTTCATACCAGGGGGCTCGCTCTGGAAACACCATATATTTT.

The chain links TRBV19 to TRBJ2-5; 8 nucleotides match TRBD1. Germline trimming cut 3 bases from V and 2 bases from J; bases unmatched to any gene: 2. Germline CDR1 and CDR2: LNHDA and SQIVND (reference sequence). This CDR3 comprises 14 residues. The CDR3 loop reads CASSINRGQETQYF. CDR3 DNA: TGTGCCAGTAGTATTAACAGGGGGCAAGAGACCCAGTACTTC. Drawing the rest from reference TRBV19 and TRBJ2-5, the complete variable domain is DGGITQSPKYLFRKEGQNVTLSCEQNLNHDAMYWYRQDPGQGLRLIYYSQIVNDFQKGDIAEGYSVSREKKESFPLTVTSAQKNPTAFYLCASSINRGQETQYFGPGTRLLVL.

This clone was detected a few times. V is TRBV5-4 and J is TRBJ2-1; TRBD2 matches at 11 bases. Germline V gene data show CDR1 as SGHNT and CDR2 as YYREEE (reference sequence). V trimming: 1 base; J trimming: 1 base; junction bases outside the gene matches: 7. This CDR3 is 18 amino acids long. CDR3 residues: CASSLSVWTSGSYNEQFF. The CDR3 DNA sequence: TGTGCCAGCAGCTTGAGCGTCTGGACTAGCGGGTCCTACAATGAGCAGTTCTTC.

The rearrangement joins TRBV6-4 to TRBJ2-2, with 8 positions matching TRBD2. The germline V gene has CDR1 MRHNA and CDR2 SNTAGT. This CDR3 contains 14 residues. The V segment lost 3 bases and the J segment 4 bases; nucleotides outside the gene matches: 1. The CDR3 region has the DNA TGTGCCAGCAGTGAGGCGGGAGGCACCGGGGAGCTGTTTTTT. It specifies CASSEAGGTGELFF.